This T cell receptor beta chain was sequenced for a study of T cells in Graves' hyperthyroidism and ophthalmopathy. Amplified regions were TCR beta CDR3 sequences from RNA transcripts. The HTBI primer set served for first-round RT-PCR of the TCR CDR3. TCRdb ran MiXCR on the multiplex PCR reads and lists one entry per CDR3 protein. The sample records around 350,000 distinct CDR3 sequences, about 14% being singletons. This clonotype was picked up many times. Each diagnosis drew on symptoms, thyroxine, TRAb, thyroid ultrasound and orbital computed tomography findings. PBMCs were collected from an approximately 10 ml volume of fresh peripheral blood. The germline CDR1 and CDR2 sequences are MNHEY and SMNVEV (reference sequence). V was cut by 6 bases and J by 4 bases, with 15 bases left in between. CDR3 length: 15 residues.

Sequencing used blood. The chain is built from TRBV27 and TRBJ1-4, with D possibly matching TRBD1 (6 bases). The clonotype was recovered from a woman in her 30s with Graves' ophthalmopathy. The CDR3 spells CASSKPGHNNEKLFF. The CDR3 DNA follows: TGTGCCAGCAGCAAACCGGGACACAATAATGAAAAACTGTTTTTT.